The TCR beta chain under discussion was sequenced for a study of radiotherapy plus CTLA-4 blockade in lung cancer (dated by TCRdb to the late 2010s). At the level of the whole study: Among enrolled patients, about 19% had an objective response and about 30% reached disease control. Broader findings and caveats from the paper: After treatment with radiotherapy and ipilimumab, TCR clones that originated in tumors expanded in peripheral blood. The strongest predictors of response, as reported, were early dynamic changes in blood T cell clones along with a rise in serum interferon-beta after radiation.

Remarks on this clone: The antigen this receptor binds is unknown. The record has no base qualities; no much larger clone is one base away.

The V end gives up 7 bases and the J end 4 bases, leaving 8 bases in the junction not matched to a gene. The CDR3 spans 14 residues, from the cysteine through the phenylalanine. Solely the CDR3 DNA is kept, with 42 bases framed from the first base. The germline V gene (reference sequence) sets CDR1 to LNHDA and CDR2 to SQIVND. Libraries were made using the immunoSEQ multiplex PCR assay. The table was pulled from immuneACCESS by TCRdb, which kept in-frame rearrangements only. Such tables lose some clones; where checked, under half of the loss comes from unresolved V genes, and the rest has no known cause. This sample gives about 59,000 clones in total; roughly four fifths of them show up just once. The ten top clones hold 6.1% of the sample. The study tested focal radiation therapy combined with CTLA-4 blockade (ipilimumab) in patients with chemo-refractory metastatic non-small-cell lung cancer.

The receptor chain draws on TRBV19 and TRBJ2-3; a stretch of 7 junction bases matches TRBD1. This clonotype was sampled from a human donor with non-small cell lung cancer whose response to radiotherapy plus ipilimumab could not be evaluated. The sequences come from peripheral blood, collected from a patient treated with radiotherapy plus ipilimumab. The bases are TGTGCCAGTACCGTGGCCAGGGGGTCAGATACGCAGTATTTT. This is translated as CASTVARGSDTQYF.